The sequence of this TCR beta chain was determined in a study of OX40 agonist ivuxolimab in advanced cancers. This table comes from immunoSEQ multiplex PCR, and its TCRdb copy is limited to in-frame clones, with some not included. This repertoire shows around 74,000 clones, about 90% found once; its top ten account for approximately 0.5%. The TCR was taken from an adult with an advanced solid tumor such as melanoma, head and neck, liver or kidney cancer. Specimen: CD4+ or CD8+ T cells sorted from blood, collected in a trial of the OX40 agonist ivuxolimab.

As DNA, the CDR3 is TGCGCCAGCAGTCTTACAGGGGCCCGGACCCAGGACCTCAACACTGAAGCTTTCTTT. Translated, it gives CASSLTGARTQDLNTEAFF. The V call is TRBV23-1, the J call TRBJ1-1; TRBD1 agrees at 7 bases. TRBV23-1 falls under the ORF class, with uncertain function. This CDR3 is built from 19 residues. The trim removed 4 bases at V and 2 bases at J, leaving 19 bases unmatched.